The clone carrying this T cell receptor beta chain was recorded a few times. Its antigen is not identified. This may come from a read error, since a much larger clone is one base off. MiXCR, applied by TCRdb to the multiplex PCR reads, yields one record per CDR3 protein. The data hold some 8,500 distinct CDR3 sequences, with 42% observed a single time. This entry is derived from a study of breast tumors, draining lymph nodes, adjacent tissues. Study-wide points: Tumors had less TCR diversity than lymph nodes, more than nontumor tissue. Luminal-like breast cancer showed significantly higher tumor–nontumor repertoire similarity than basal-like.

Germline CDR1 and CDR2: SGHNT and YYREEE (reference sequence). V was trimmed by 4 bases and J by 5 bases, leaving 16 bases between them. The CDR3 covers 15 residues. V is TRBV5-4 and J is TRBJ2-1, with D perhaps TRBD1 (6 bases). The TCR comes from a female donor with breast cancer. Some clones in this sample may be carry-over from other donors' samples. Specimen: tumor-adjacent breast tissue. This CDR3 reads CASSLPGTRDNEQFF. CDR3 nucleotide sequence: TGTGCCAGCAGCCTCCCTGGGACAAGGGACAATGAGCAGTTCTTC.